A selection of T cell receptor beta chains follows, all from one sample in a study of preoperative IRX-2 immunotherapy in early breast cancer. Profiled with immunoSEQ multiplex PCR; TCRdb holds only in-frame clones, not every one. In the table there are about 98,000 clones, just over 85% of which are singletons. The specimen was tumor tissue, collected after IRX-2 immunotherapy. The receptors come from a human donor with breast cancer. CDR3s include the opening cysteine and the closing phenylalanine or tryptophan. A D gene is named only where the DNA matches it firmly. Not all rows give a size; the values are once, few, many and, for expanded clones, a class.

j_call clone_size d_call v_call cdr3_nt cdr3_aa
TRBJ1-2 - - TRBV5-1 TGCGCCAGCAGCCTGCAGGGGACGCCGGATGGCTACACCTTC CASSLQGTPDGYTF
TRBJ2-7 - - TRBV28 TGTGCCAGCAGTTTAGCGGGTTTCCCCTTTTACGAGCAGTACTTC CASSLAGFPFYEQYF
TRBJ2-2 - - TRBV12-5 TGTGCTAGTGGTTTGGGGGGAATCGGGGAGCTGTTTTTT CASGLGGIGELFF
TRBJ2-7 - TRBD2 TRBV7-4 TGTGCCAGCAGCTTATCCCCTAGCGGGTTCGAGCAGTACTTC CASSLSPSGFEQYF
TRBJ1-3 - - TRBV28 TGTGCCAGCAGTTTGGGTGGAAACACCATATATTTT CASSLGGNTIYF
TRBJ1-2 - - TRBV10-3 TGTGCCATCAGTGAGTCCGGGCACGGCTACACCTTC CAISESGHGYTF
TRBJ2-3 - TRBD2 TRBV19 TGTGCCAGTAGTAGGCTAGCGGGAGCAGATACGCAGTATTTT CASSRLAGADTQYF
TRBJ2-7 - - TRBV19 TGTGCCAGTAGTATAGACGGGGGCGCGGGGGAGCAGTACTTC CASSIDGGAGEQYF
TRBJ2-1 - - TRBV6-8 TGTGCCAGCAGGGTTATGGGGTCCTACAATGAGCAGTTCTTC CASRVMGSYNEQFF
TRBJ2-7 - - TRBV6-8 TGTGCCAGCAGTGTACAGACCCACTACGAGCAGTACTTC CASSVQTHYEQYF
TRBJ1-4 - - TRBV28 TGTGCCAGCAGCGGGGACTGGCTTAATGAAAAACTGTTTTTT CASSGDWLNEKLFF
TRBJ1-1 - - TRBV1 TGCGCCAGCAGCCTGGACCGGGTCGCTGAAGCTTTCTTT CASSLDRVAEAFF
TRBJ1-6 - - TRBV19 TGTGCCAGTAGTATAGCAGGCCAACGTTCACCCCTCCACTTT CASSIAGQRSPLHF
TRBJ2-2 once TRBD2 TRBV6-8 TGTGCCAGCAGTTTAGTAGCGGGAAACACCGGGGAGCTGTTTTTT CASSLVAGNTGELFF
TRBJ1-1 - TRBD1 TRBV25-1 TGTGCCAGCACCCTGACAGGGGGCCGGGCTGAAGCTTTCTTT CASTLTGGRAEAFF
TRBJ2-5 - - TRBV19 TGTGCCAGTAGTATTACACGGGGGTACCAAGAGACCCAGTACTTC CASSITRGYQETQYF
TRBJ2-7 - - TRBV5-1 TGCGCCAGCAGCTTGGTGGTAGCGGAATTGGGAGAGCAGTACTTC CASSLVVAELGEQYF
TRBJ1-2 once TRBD1 TRBV6-8 TGTGCCATCAGCGAGGGACAGGGAGATGGCTACACCTTC CAISEGQGDGYTF
TRBJ1-3 - - TRBV28 TGTGCCAGCAGTTCTATCGGGACTGGGCAAAACACCATATATTTT CASSSIGTGQNTIYF
TRBJ1-1 - - TRBV11-3 TGTGCCAGCAGCTTAGAACAGGGAGCGGTCACTGAAGCTTTCTTT CASSLEQGAVTEAFF
TRBJ1-2 - TRBD1 TRBV15 TGTGCCACCAGCAGAGGGACAGGAGGTCTCTATGGCTACACCTTC CATSRGTGGLYGYTF
TRBJ1-1 - - TRBV19 TGTGCCAGTAGTGCCGGGACTATGAGCACTGAAGCTTTCTTT CASSAGTMSTEAFF
TRBJ1-4 - - TRBV30 TGTGCCTGGAGTGGGGAGACACCGAGAAATGAAAAACTGTTTTTT CAWSGETPRNEKLFF
TRBJ1-3 - - TRBV6-8 TGTGCCAGCAGTTACGGGGGAGGTAGCTCTGGAAACACCATATATTTT CASSYGGGSSGNTIYF
TRBJ2-1 - - TRBV25-1 TGTGCCAGCAGTGATCCTTCGGCCGCCTACAATGAGCAGTTCTTC CASSDPSAAYNEQFF
TRBJ2-5 - - TRBV7-4 TGTGCCAGCAGCTTGGGGCCCGGTGGCAGGGCCGAAGAGACCCAGTACTTC CASSLGPGGRAEETQYF
TRBJ2-6 - - TRBV28 TGTGCCAGCAGTTTTCTCTCTGGGGCCAACGTCCTGACTTTC CASSFLSGANVLTF
TRBJ2-1 - TRBD2 TRBV18 TGTGCCAGCTCACCACCGAGTAGCGGGGGGGGTGAGCAGTTCTTC CASSPPSSGGGEQFF
TRBJ1-1 - - TRBV19 TGTGCCAGTAGTATCGGCGGGACGGGTGAAGCTTTCTTT CASSIGGTGEAFF
TRBJ2-7 - - TRBV29-1 TGCAGCGCCAAGGGGAGGGGGCGAGAAGGGGAGCAGTACTTC CSAKGRGREGEQYF
TRBJ2-7 - - TRBV18 TGTGCCAGCTCACCACAACAGGGAACCTACGAGCAGTACTTC CASSPQQGTYEQYF
TRBJ1-1 - - TRBV11-3 TGTGCCAGCAGCCAAGTATCCAGCAAATCCGCTGAAGCTTTCTTT CASSQVSSKSAEAFF
TRBJ2-7 - TRBD1 TRBV28 TGTGCCAGCAGTGCACAGGGGGCCACCTACGAGCAGTACTTC CASSAQGATYEQYF
TRBJ2-2 - - TRBV18 TGTGCCAGCTCCCACTCGAACACCGGGGAGCTGTTTTTT CASSHSNTGELFF
TRBJ1-2 - - TRBV6-8 TGTGCCAGCAGCTCCGGGACACTCTATGGCTACACCTTC CASSSGTLYGYTF
TRBJ1-6 - - TRBV1 TGCGCCAGCAGCCACCCAACAGGAGATAATTCACCCCTCCACTTT CASSHPTGDNSPLHF
TRBJ2-7 once TRBD1 TRBV28 TGTGCCAGCAAACCCGGGACAGGGGCCTCCTACGAGCAGTACTTC CASKPGTGASYEQYF
TRBJ1-3 - - TRBV5-1 TGCGCCAGCAGCTTGTCGGCCGATAGAAAGTCCACCATATATTTT CASSLSADRKSTIYF
TRBJ1-1 - - TRBV18 TGTGCCAGCTCACCGGCAGTAAACACTGAAGCTTTCTTT CASSPAVNTEAFF
TRBJ1-5 - - TRBV28 TGTGCCAGCAGTCGGAGCAATCAGCCCCAGCATTTT CASSRSNQPQHF
TRBJ1-4 - - TRBV5-1 TGCGCCAGCCCCCTGCCGGGGAATCTGGTTACGGGCGGTGAAAAACTGTTTTTT CASPLPGNLVTGGEKLFF
TRBJ1-5 - - TRBV5-1 TGCGCCAGCAGCTTCCGGCACGAAGGGGGCAATCAGCCCCAGCATTTT CASSFRHEGGNQPQHF
TRBJ1-2 - - TRBV22-1 TGTGCCAGCAGTATCGGGACAGATTCCTTCTATGGCTACACCTTC CASSIGTDSFYGYTF
TRBJ2-3 - - TRBV6-8 TGTGCCAGCAGTTCCCCCCGAGCGGCCAGCACAGATACGCAGTATTTT CASSSPRAASTDTQYF
TRBJ1-1 once - TRBV19 TGTGCCAGTAGTATAGAGGGACATACGAACACTGAAGCTTTCTTT CASSIEGHTNTEAFF
TRBJ1-1 - - TRBV29-1 TGCAGCGTTCTTCGAGACAGGATGAACACTGAAGCTTTCTTT CSVLRDRMNTEAFF
TRBJ1-6 - TRBD1 TRBV19 TGTGCCAGTAGTATCGGGGCAGGGGGCGGTGGAAGTTCACCCCTCCACTTT CASSIGAGGGGSSPLHF
TRBJ2-3 - TRBD2 TRBV14 TGTGCCAGCAGCCAGAGGCTAGCGGGGGGGCCTGCCACAGATACGCAGTATTTT CASSQRLAGGPATDTQYF
TRBJ1-1 - - TRBV6-8 TGTGCCAGTTCATCCCCATCGAACACTGAAGCTTTCTTT CASSSPSNTEAFF
TRBJ2-7 - TRBD1 TRBV6-8 TGTGCCAGCCAACTCGGGACAGGGATCCACGAGCAGTACTTC CASQLGTGIHEQYF
TRBJ2-1 - - TRBV6-7 TGTGCCAGCAGCTCCGGGGCGTTCGGGGATGAGCAGTTCTTC CASSSGAFGDEQFF
TRBJ2-1 - TRBD2 TRBV6-8 TGTGCCAGCAGTGAGGCGGGAGGGGACAATGAGCAGTTCTTC CASSEAGGDNEQFF
TRBJ2-7 - - TRBV18 TGTGCCAGCTCACCACCGAGTGGGGGCGCACTCTACGAGCAGTACTTC CASSPPSGGALYEQYF
TRBJ2-1 - TRBD2 TRBV28 TGTGCCAGCAGTTCCCCTAGCGGGAGGGTTTACAATGAGCAGTTCTTC CASSSPSGRVYNEQFF
TRBJ1-3 - - TRBV28 TGTGCCAGCAGTTTATGGTCCGGGGTGGTAAACACCATATATTTT CASSLWSGVVNTIYF
TRBJ1-5 - - TRBV4-1 TGCGCCAGCAGCCAGCGGGTCGGGTCGGATCAGCCCCAGCATTTT CASSQRVGSDQPQHF
TRBJ2-7 once - TRBV6-8 TGTGCCAGCAGTTACTCCAGGACGACCTACGAGCAGTACTTC CASSYSRTTYEQYF
TRBJ2-2 - TRBD2 TRBV6-8 TGTGCCAGCAGTTACGCGGGAGTCATCGGGGAGCTGTTTTTT CASSYAGVIGELFF
TRBJ2-1 - TRBD2 TRBV5-1 TGCGCCAGCAGCTTGGGGGCTAGCGGACTGAACAATGAGCAGTTCTTC CASSLGASGLNNEQFF
TRBJ2-3 - TRBD2 TRBV5-1 TGCGCCAGCAGCCCGGGACTAGGGCGGGATACGCAGTATTTT CASSPGLGRDTQYF